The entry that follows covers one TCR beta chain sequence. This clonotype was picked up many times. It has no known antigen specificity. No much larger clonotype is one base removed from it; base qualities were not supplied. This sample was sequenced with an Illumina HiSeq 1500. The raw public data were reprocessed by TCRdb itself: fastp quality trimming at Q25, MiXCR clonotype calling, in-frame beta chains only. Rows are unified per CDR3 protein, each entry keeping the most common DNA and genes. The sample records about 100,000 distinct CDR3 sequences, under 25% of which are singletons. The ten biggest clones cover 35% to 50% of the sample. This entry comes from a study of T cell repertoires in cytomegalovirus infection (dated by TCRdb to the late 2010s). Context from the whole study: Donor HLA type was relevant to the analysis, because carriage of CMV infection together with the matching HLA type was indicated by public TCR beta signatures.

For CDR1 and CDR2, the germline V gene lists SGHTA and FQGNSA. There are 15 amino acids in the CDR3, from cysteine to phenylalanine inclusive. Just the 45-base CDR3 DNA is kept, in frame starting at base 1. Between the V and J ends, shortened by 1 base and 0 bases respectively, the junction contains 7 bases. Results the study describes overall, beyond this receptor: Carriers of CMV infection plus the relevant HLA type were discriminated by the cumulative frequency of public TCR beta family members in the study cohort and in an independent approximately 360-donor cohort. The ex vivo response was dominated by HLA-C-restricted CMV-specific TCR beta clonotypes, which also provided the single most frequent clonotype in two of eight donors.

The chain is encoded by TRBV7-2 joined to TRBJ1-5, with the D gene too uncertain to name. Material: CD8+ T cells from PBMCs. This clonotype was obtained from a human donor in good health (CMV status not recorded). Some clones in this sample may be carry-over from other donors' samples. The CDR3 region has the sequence CASSLGGYSNQPQHF. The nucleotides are TGTGCCAGCAGCTTAGGAGGATATAGCAATCAGCCCCAGCATTTT.